One and the same sample provided the 32 T cell receptor beta chains below, sequenced in a study of blood T cell repertoires in COVID-19. Produced via immunoSEQ multiplex PCR; TCRdb's table is partial and in-frame only. The sample shows tens of thousands of clones, roughly 73% of them seen only once. What was sequenced was peripheral blood. Every receptor here comes from a human donor in a cohort sampled during active COVID-19.

This clone was seen a handful of times. The chain uses TRBV5-6 and TRBJ1-1, with D maybe TRBD1 (5 bases). The CDR3 runs to 14 residues. CDR1 and CDR2 (germline): SGHDT, YYEEEE. V shed 4 bases and J shed 0 bases, with 10 bases lying between them. The CDR3 region is CASSPGLMNTEAFF. The CDR3 nucleotides are TGTGCCAGCAGCCCGGGACTTATGAACACTGAAGCTTTCTTT.

The sample holds a few counts of this clone. The gene calls are TRBV28 and TRBJ1-2, with a tentative D call TRBD1 (5 bases). V shed 8 bases and J shed 4 bases, with 17 bases lying between them. This CDR3 is built from 14 residues. Germline V gives CDR1 MDHEN, CDR2 SYDVKM. The CDR3 nucleotides are TGTGCCAGCGAGTTGGGGCAGGGTATCTATGGCTACACCTTC. It translates to CASELGQGIYGYTF.

The rearrangement joins TRBV28 to TRBJ2-3; 9 bases agree with TRBD2. This CDR3 has 15 residues. In germline, CDR1 is MDHEN, CDR2 SYDVKM. The junction had 1 base not matched to a gene; V was cut back by 2 bases and J by 1 base. The CDR3: CASSLKRGGTDTQYF. For the CDR3, the DNA is TGTGCCAGCAGTTTAAAGCGGGGGGGCACAGATACGCAGTATTTT.

This clone was found a few times. The V call is TRBV12-3 or TRBV12-4, the J call TRBJ1-1; possible D gene TRBD1, 6 bases. With 5 bases removed from V and 10 bases from J, the gap between germline ends came to 17 bases. The CDR3 spans 13 residues. CDR3 sequence reads: CASSTSHQGIAFF. CDR3 bases: TGTGCCAGCAGTACGAGCCATCAGGGGATAGCTTTCTTT.

The chain joins TRBV6-5 to TRBJ1-2; D gene uncertain. V lost 7 bases and J 8 bases, leaving 20 bases between the germline ends. This CDR3 has 14 amino acids. Germline V gene data show CDR1 as MNHEY and CDR2 as SVGAGI. CDR3 sequence (DNA): TGTGCCAGCAAGATGGGCAGCTCCTCAAAAGGCTACACCTTC. It specifies CASKMGSSSKGYTF.

The V and J genes are TRBV19 and TRBJ1-1; D might be TRBD1 (5 bases). Germline CDR1 reads LNHDA; CDR2 reads SQIVND (reference sequence). There are 13 residues in the CDR3. Trimming stripped 4 bases from V and 4 bases from J, with 10 bases between. DNA for the CDR3: TGTGCCAGTAGTAAGGGGCTGGGCACTGAAGCTTTCTTT. Translated, it gives CASSKGLGTEAFF.

The rearrangement uses TRBV24-1 and TRBJ2-3; 7 bases fit TRBD1. V was clipped by 4 bases and J by 7 bases; unmatched bases: 4. This CDR3 contains 13 residues. Germline assignment: CDR1 KGHDR and CDR2 SFDVKD. The CDR3: CATSEQTGHTQYF. The DNA for the CDR3 is TGTGCCACCAGTGAGCAGACAGGGCATACGCAGTATTTT.

The chain combines TRBV2 with TRBJ2-7; tentatively, D is TRBD1 (5 bases). The ends were cut back, 6 bases at V and 4 bases at J, with 10 bases in the middle. The CDR3 runs to 12 residues. From germline, CDR1 is SNHLY and CDR2 FYNNEI. CDR3 loop: CASRADSYEQYF. For the CDR3, the DNA is TGTGCCAGCAGGGCCGACAGTTACGAGCAGTACTTC.

The chain is built from TRBV9 and TRBJ2-3; the match to TRBD2 covers 10 bases. This CDR3 is 16 amino acids long. The V gene's germline CDR1 is SGDLS and CDR2 YYNGEE. With V trimmed by 0 bases and J by 5 bases, 6 bases remained unmatched. DNA of the CDR3: TGTGCCAGCAGCGTAGGGCTAGCGGGGGCCAAAGATACGCAGTATTTT. It yields the protein CASSVGLAGAKDTQYF.

The chain is built from TRBV28 and TRBJ2-4; 7 bases agree with TRBD2. With 3 bases clipped from V and 0 bases from J, the junction kept 2 bases outside the gene matches. CDR1 and CDR2 (germline): MDHEN, SYDVKM. There are 15 residues in the CDR3. CDR3 amino acids: CASSFGRLAKNIQYF. CDR3 sequence (DNA): TGTGCCAGCAGTTTCGGGAGGTTAGCCAAAAACATTCAGTACTTC.

V and J are TRBV6-5 and TRBJ2-3, with D possibly matching TRBD2 (6 bases). Trimming shortened V by 7 bases and J by 8 bases, and 19 bases separated the two germline ends. Germline V gives CDR1 MNHEY, CDR2 SVGAGI. This CDR3 has 14 residues. CDR3 bases: TGTGCCAGCACCCAGCGGGTAATTCGGGTTACGCAGTATTTT. Protein sequence: CASTQRVIRVTQYF.

CDR3 protein: CASSYSDSLWYGYTF. CDR3 nucleotide sequence: TGTGCCAGCAGTTACTCCGACAGCCTTTGGTATGGCTACACCTTC. The chain couples TRBV6-6 to TRBJ1-2; D may be TRBD1 (5 bases). V lost 0 bases and J 5 bases, leaving 13 bases between the germline ends. This CDR3 comprises 15 residues. CDR1 and CDR2 (germline): MNHNY, SVGAGI (reference sequence).

The chain combines TRBV4-2 with TRBJ2-3; TRBD2 matches 7 bases. With 4 bases clipped from V and 3 bases from J, the junction kept 4 bases outside the gene matches. Germline V CDR1 and CDR2: LGHNA, YNFKEQ. This CDR3 region has 14 residues. CDR3 DNA: TGTGCCAGCAGCCCCGGCGGGGGAACAGATACGCAGTATTTT. This codes for CASSPGGGTDTQYF.

The chain links TRBV5-1 to TRBJ1-1; tentative D call: TRBD1 (6 bases). This CDR3 region has 16 residues. V was pared by 3 bases and J by 1 base, with 16 bases between. The germline CDR1 and CDR2 sequences are SGHRS and YFSETQ. The CDR3 loop is CASSSFRGIPNTEAFF. The CDR3 coding sequence is TGCGCCAGCAGCTCTTTTAGGGGGATCCCGAACACTGAAGCTTTCTTT.

The chain uses TRBV7-3 and TRBJ2-3, with 9 bases that match TRBD2. This CDR3 is built from 16 residues. Germline V gene lookup returns CDR1 SGHTA and CDR2 FQGTGA. V lost 5 bases and J lost 6; bases outside the gene matches: 12. This CDR3 is CASSLGTSRSADTQYF. The CDR3 coding sequence is TGTGCCAGCAGCCTGGGGACTAGCCGATCGGCGGATACGCAGTATTTT.

The chain links TRBV19 to TRBJ2-1; 9 bases line up with TRBD2. Germline V gene data show CDR1 as LNHDA and CDR2 as SQIVND (reference sequence). V lost 8 bases to trimming and J lost 6 bases; unmatched junction nucleotides: 11. The CDR3 is 15 amino acids. The CDR3 DNA reads as TGTGCCAGTCGAGGAGCGGGGGGTTTTGGCAATGAGCAGTTCTTC. Translated, it gives CASRGAGGFGNEQFF.

A few counts support this clone. This chain links TRBV19 with TRBJ1-2; D gene unclear. Germline CDR1 LNHDA, CDR2 SQIVND (reference sequence). The CDR3 is made up of 11 amino acids. V was pared by 11 bases and J by 6 bases, with 13 bases between. The CDR3 DNA follows: TGTGCCTCAAAGGATGAGGATGGCTACACCTTC. This encodes CASKDEDGYTF.

CDR3 DNA: TGTGCCAGCAGGAGGTCGTCAGGGGGCAATGCAGATACGCAGTATTTT. Translation gives CASRRSSGGNADTQYF. This sequence joins TRBV2 and TRBJ2-3, with TRBD1 identical over 8 bases. Looked up from germline, CDR1 is SNHLY and CDR2 is FYNNEI. The CDR3 consists of 16 residues. V dropped 6 bases and J dropped 4; count of bases not matched to a gene: 12.

The genes are TRBV18 and TRBJ2-7; D not resolved. V lost 1 base and J lost 3, with 13 bases in between. The CDR3 spans 15 residues. From germline, CDR1 is KGHSH and CDR2 LQKENI. The chain's CDR3 is CASSPLISRVYEQYF. In nucleotides, the CDR3 is TGTGCCAGCTCACCACTAATTAGCCGCGTCTACGAGCAGTACTTC.

This clone appeared a few times. The chain links TRBV6-2 or TRBV6-3 to TRBJ1-1; D is uncertain. This CDR3 spans 14 amino acids. V lost 2 bases and J lost 0, with 7 bases in between. The germline gives CDR1 MNHEY, CDR2 SVGEGT. The CDR3 DNA sequence: TGTGCCAGCAGTTACCACGGGGTGAACACTGAAGCTTTCTTT. Amino acids: CASSYHGVNTEAFF.

The V call is TRBV4-2, the J call TRBJ1-4, with D hard to call. Trimming took 4 bases from V and 5 from J, leaving 14 bases between them. CDR3 size: 15 residues. Germline values: CDR1 LGHNA, CDR2 YNFKEQ. The CDR3 protein is CASSLRGDDNEKLFF. DNA of the CDR3: TGTGCCAGCAGCCTCCGGGGAGACGACAATGAAAAACTGTTTTTT.

V gene TRBV6-8 combines with J gene TRBJ2-7, with 10 bases lining up with TRBD1. Germline CDR1 is MNHGY and CDR2 is SAAAGT. The CDR3 length is 14 residues. The V segment lost 6 bases and the J segment 2 bases; nucleotides outside the gene matches: 4. Here the CDR3 reads CASSRDRGTYEQYF. The DNA for the CDR3 is TGTGCCAGCAGCCGGGACAGGGGAACCTACGAGCAGTACTTC.

This clone was found many times. This chain joins TRBV5-6 and TRBJ1-5; D gene ambiguous. Germline loops: CDR1 SGHDT, CDR2 YYEEEE. V was trimmed by 0 bases and J by 2 bases, leaving 3 bases between them. The CDR3 runs to 13 residues. This chain's CDR3 is CASSLAGNQPQHF. The CDR3 nucleotides read TGTGCCAGCAGCTTGGCGGGCAATCAGCCCCAGCATTTT.

The rearrangement links TRBV2 to TRBJ2-1, with D perhaps matching TRBD1 (5 bases). Germline-derived CDR1 and CDR2 are SNHLY and FYNNEI. V lost 4 bases to trimming and J lost 1 base, with 5 bases between them. The CDR3 has 13 residues. The CDR3 loop is CASSGQSYNEQFF. The DNA for the CDR3 is TGTGCCAGCAGTGGACAGTCCTACAATGAGCAGTTCTTC.

The CDR3 sequence: CASSLGKRGTLAYEQYF. CDR3 nucleotide sequence: TGTGCCAGCAGCTTGGGGAAACGCGGGACCCTTGCGTACGAGCAGTACTTC. This chain uses TRBV5-4 with TRBJ2-7; TRBD2 might be the D (6 bases). This CDR3 has 17 residues. The germline CDR1 and CDR2 sequences are SGHNT and YYREEE (reference sequence). V dropped 0 bases and J dropped 4 bases, with 20 bases sitting between them. The full variable domain, its missing parts supplied by reference TRBV5-4 and TRBJ2-7, is ETGVTQSPTHLIKTRGQQVTLRCSSQSGHNTVSWYQQALGQGPQFIFQYYREEENGRGNFPPRFSGLQFPNYSSELNVNALELDDSALYLCASSLGKRGTLAYEQYFGPGTRLTVT.

This clone has just a few counts. This chain links TRBV18 with TRBJ2-7; 8 nucleotides match TRBD2. J was trimmed by 3 bases and V by 5 bases; bases with no gene match: 9. The CDR3 is made up of 15 amino acids. From germline, CDR1 is KGHSH and CDR2 LQKENI. DNA for the CDR3: TGTGCCAGCTCAGCAAGAGCGGGGGAGGGCTACGAGCAGTACTTC. Protein product: CASSARAGEGYEQYF.

The CDR3 loop reads CASSVGGQGRNEQFF. The CDR3 nucleotides are TGTGCCAGCAGCGTAGGTGGACAGGGAAGGAATGAGCAGTTCTTC. This chain joins TRBV9 and TRBJ2-1, with TRBD1 matching over 8 bases. The CDR3 contains 15 residues. Germline V gene sequence: CDR1 SGDLS, CDR2 YYNGEE. J gave up 7 bases and V 0 bases, and 6 bases lay outside the gene matches.

This clone was seen a few times. The chain links TRBV20-1 to TRBJ1-1; D is unresolved. The germline CDR1 and CDR2 sequences are DFQATT and SNEGSKA (reference sequence). V dropped 6 bases and J dropped 6 bases, with 11 bases sitting between them. The CDR3 runs 11 residues. CDR3: CSAPRGPEAFF. DNA for the CDR3: TGCAGTGCCCCCCGTGGGCCTGAAGCTTTCTTT.

The V call is TRBV3-1 (or the pseudogene TRBV3-2), the J call TRBJ1-6, with D possibly matching TRBD1 (6 bases). The CDR3 consists of 15 residues. Germline V gene sequence: CDR1 LGHDT, CDR2 YNNKEL (reference sequence). V was trimmed by 6 bases and J by 5 bases, leaving 14 bases between them. The CDR3: CASRPAGADNSPLHF. The CDR3 bases are TGTGCCAGCAGGCCAGCAGGGGCGGATAATTCACCCCTCCACTTT.

The chain recombines TRBV6-6 with TRBJ1-2, with TRBD1 matching 7 bases. The ends lost 7 bases at V and 5 bases at J; junction bases unmatched: 13. This CDR3 comprises 15 residues. The V gene's germline CDR1 is MNHNY and CDR2 SVGAGI (reference sequence). CDR3 DNA: TGTGCCAGCACTTTGAGCCGGGGACAGCTATATGGCTACACCTTC. Its translation is CASTLSRGQLYGYTF.

The chain carries TRBV30 and TRBJ2-7, with TRBD1 as a possible D gene (6 bases). This CDR3 has 14 residues. Germline CDR1 GTSNPN, CDR2 SVGIG (reference sequence). V dropped 4 bases and J dropped 3 bases, with 16 bases sitting between them. The CDR3 reads CAWTGAPPHYEQYF. CDR3 DNA: TGTGCCTGGACAGGGGCCCCCCCCCACTACGAGCAGTACTTC.

This clone has more than one count but fewer than ten. The V gene is TRBV11-3, the J gene TRBJ2-7; possible D gene TRBD2, 5 bases. The CDR3 consists of 15 residues. V was cut by 5 bases and J by 2 bases, with 16 bases left in between. Germline CDR1 SGHNT, CDR2 YENEEA. The CDR3 DNA reads as TGTGCCAGCAGCCTAGTGGCGGACTGGACCTACGAGCAGTACTTC. This codes for CASSLVADWTYEQYF.